This T cell receptor (beta chain) was retrieved from a study of T-cell memory formation after mild COVID-19. TCRdb ran MiXCR on the 5' RACE reads and lists one entry per CDR3 protein. This sample has roughly 150,000 distinct CDR3 sequences, with approximately 12% found just once. CDR3 length equals 15 residues. Trimming left V 0 bases short and J 2 bases short, with 11 bases between. Germline V gene lookup returns CDR1 SGHKS and CDR2 YYEKEE (reference sequence). The chain links TRBV5-5 to TRBJ1-2; D not certain. The sequencing input was PBMCs or a T cell subset sorted from them (not recorded which). The clonotype comes from a man in his late teens or twenties who had mild COVID-19 (a few samples of this study predate the infection). Cell type and time point are not known. CDR3 region: CASSLGTTPNYGYTF. The CDR3, as DNA: TGTGCCAGCAGCTTGGGTACAACACCAAACTATGGCTACACCTTC. The full variable domain, its missing parts supplied by reference TRBV5-5 and TRBJ1-2, is DAGVTQSPTHLIKTRGQQVTLRCSPISGHKSVSWYQQVLGQGPQFIFQYYEKEERGRGNFPDRFSARQFPNYSSELNVNALLLGDSALYLCASSLGTTPNYGYTFGSGTRLTVV.